The present TCR beta chain was sequenced within a study of cytotoxic CD8 clonotypes in ibrutinib-treated CLL. Study-level information: Averaging across samples gave about 240,000 productive templates and tens of thousands of productive rearrangements.

This clone was counted a few times. The ends lost 7 bases at V and 6 bases at J; junction bases unmatched: 8. Germline-derived CDR1 and CDR2 are SNHLY and FYNNEI. The CDR3 is 14 residues long. Here immunoSEQ multiplex PCR was the method, and the copy in TCRdb shows in-frame clones only, minus some. The sample lists about 270,000 clones, about 72% occurring once. This TCR was recovered from a human donor with chronic lymphocytic leukemia. The sample consisted of PBMCs, taken at disease progression, from a patient treated with ibrutinib. The chain employs TRBV2 and TRBJ2-2; TRBD2 matches 7 bases. The CDR3 DNA reads as TGTGCCAGCAACCTAGCGGTTGGCGCCGGGGAGCTGTTTTTT. Its translation is CASNLAVGAGELFF.